This T cell receptor beta chain was obtained from a study of graft-versus-host responses after intestinal transplantation. The overall study: In this cohort, recipients had multivisceral, liver-intestinal, or isolated intestinal transplants. Study conclusions and caveats: Patients who carried graft-donor T cell macrochimerism also had high graft-versus-host to host-versus-graft clonal ratios in their allografts. Circulating GvH clones peaking coincided with falling HvG clones soon after transplant. GvH clones were identified in recipient marrow, with some first appearing in ileum or blood.

Data came from immunoSEQ multiplex PCR; TCRdb stores just in-frame clones and leaves some out. Of about 5,700 clones in the sample, 69% were seen once. Processed graft tissue released its intraepithelial and lamina propria lymphocytes. This clone was observed a single time. As yet, its antigen is unknown. Trimming pared 3 bases from V and 6 bases from J, leaving 17 bases between. Germline V CDR1 and CDR2: SGHAT, FQNNGV. The CDR3 contains 15 residues. The sequence came from a human patient who received an intestinal transplant, so some T cells may come from the graft donor. The material was ileum tissue, obtained roughly 290 days after intestinal transplant. The chain links TRBV11-2 to TRBJ1-2; no clear D. CDR3 sequence reads: CASSFLPGSTDGYTF. The CDR3 coding sequence is TGTGCCAGCAGCTTTCTACCTGGAAGTACTGATGGCTACACCTTC.